Listed below are T cell receptor beta chains from one sample, sequenced in a study of blood T cell repertoires in COVID-19. The method was immunoSEQ multiplex PCR; TCRdb's version includes in-frame clones alone and lacks a portion of them. The sample records about 90,000 clones, approximately 89% being singletons. The sample taken for sequencing was peripheral blood. Receptor source: a human donor with active COVID-19. The donor label of this sample is uncertain. Each CDR3 is given with its conserved first and last residue. The D gene is left open where the match is weak. Size tells how often a clone was seen (once, few, many) or the class of an expanded clone, and some rows leave it out.

j_call	clone_size	v_call	d_call	cdr3_nt	cdr3_aa
TRBJ2-6	NA	TRBV7-9	NA	TGTGCCAGCAGCTCGACGGGGTGGAGACTCTCTGGGGCCAACGTCCTGACTTTC	CASSSTGWRLSGANVLTF
TRBJ2-3	NA	TRBV28	NA	TGTGCCAGCAACAGTCGCACAGATACGCAGTATTTT	CASNSRTDTQYF
TRBJ1-1	NA	TRBV6-6	NA	TGTGCCAGCAGTCGGCAAGAAACTTACGGACAGAAAGGTGACACTGAAGCTTTCTTT	CASSRQETYGQKGDTEAFF
TRBJ2-3	NA	TRBV3-1/TRBV3-2	TRBD2	TGTGCCAGCAGCCAAGTAGGACTAGGCAAAGATACGCAGTATTTT	CASSQVGLGKDTQYF
TRBJ1-6	NA	TRBV13	TRBD1	TGTGCCAGCAGCCTAGACAGGGGAGGTAGTAATTCACCCCTCCACTTT	CASSLDRGGSNSPLHF
TRBJ2-3	NA	TRBV3-1/TRBV3-2	NA	TGTGCCAGCAGCGTAGGTGGGGGGTACACAGATACGCAGTATTTT	CASSVGGGYTDTQYF
TRBJ1-2	NA	TRBV7-9	NA	TGTGCCAGCAGCGCAAGTTGGGGCAGCTCCTATGGCTACACCTTC	CASSASWGSSYGYTF
TRBJ2-7	NA	TRBV4-2	NA	TGTGCCAGCAGCCAAGATCCCACTGAGGGTTGGGGGGGGGCATACGAGCAGTACTTC	CASSQDPTEGWGGAYEQYF
TRBJ1-3	NA	TRBV6-5	NA	TGTGCCAGCAGGGCAACTGGAAACACCATATATTTT	CASRATGNTIYF
TRBJ2-2	once	TRBV6-6	NA	TGTGCCAGCAGTTCCGCTACAGGGTTCACCGGGGAGCTGTTTTTT	CASSSATGFTGELFF
TRBJ2-2	NA	TRBV11-2	NA	TGTGCCAGCAGCTTAGAAGTAATATCAGGGATCGGTTGGGCCACCGGGGAGCTGTTTTTT	CASSLEVISGIGWATGELFF
TRBJ1-5	NA	TRBV28	TRBD1	TGTGCCAGCAGAACACTCCCGGGACAGGGCAATCAGCCCCAGCATTTT	CASRTLPGQGNQPQHF
TRBJ1-1	NA	TRBV19	TRBD1	TGTGCCAGTGACAGGGTGCGCACTGAAGCTTTCTTT	CASDRVRTEAFF
TRBJ2-1	NA	TRBV15	TRBD2	TGTGCCACCAGCAGAGACGGCGGGGGGGCCGGTGAGCAGTTCTTC	CATSRDGGGAGEQFF
TRBJ1-4	NA	TRBV2	NA	TGTGCCAGCAGTGAAGGGAGAACAGGGACCTATGAAAAACTGTTTTTT	CASSEGRTGTYEKLFF
TRBJ2-5	NA	TRBV12-3/TRBV12-4	NA	TGTGCCTCCTTCCGAGGCAGCCAAGAGACCCAGTACTTC	CASFRGSQETQYF
TRBJ2-3	NA	TRBV27	NA	TGTGCCAGCAGTGCCCGGACTGGTACAGATACGCAGTATTTT	CASSARTGTDTQYF
TRBJ1-6	few	TRBV16	NA	TGTGCCAGCAGCCAATCAGGCAGGGGCAATTCACCCCTCCACTTT	CASSQSGRGNSPLHF
TRBJ1-3	NA	TRBV9	NA	TGTGCCAGCAGCGTAAACGGGAAAAAGGCAGGGGCTGGAAACACCATATATTTT	CASSVNGKKAGAGNTIYF
TRBJ2-7	NA	TRBV4-1	NA	TGCGCCAGCAGCCAAGATCGGAGAGGGCGATACGAGCAGTACTTC	CASSQDRRGRYEQYF
TRBJ2-1	once	TRBV2	TRBD1	TGTGCCAGCAGAGCCGGGACAGGGGTCTACAATGAGCAGTTCTTC	CASRAGTGVYNEQFF
TRBJ1-1	NA	TRBV4-1	TRBD1	TGCGCCAGCAGCCGTGGACAGGGGGGCTTCGGGACTGAAGCTTTCTTT	CASSRGQGGFGTEAFF
TRBJ2-7	NA	TRBV5-1	NA	TGCGCCAGCAGCTTGGTAGGGGGAAGTTTCTCCTACGAGCAGTACTTC	CASSLVGGSFSYEQYF
TRBJ1-5	NA	TRBV27	TRBD1	TGTGCCAGCAGTCCTACCTCCGGGACAGGGATCCTTAATAATCAGCCCCAGCATTTT	CASSPTSGTGILNNQPQHF
TRBJ2-5	NA	TRBV2	NA	TGTGCCAGCAGTCGAGGCCCCCGAGGGGAGACCCAGTACTTC	CASSRGPRGETQYF
TRBJ1-2	NA	TRBV3-1/TRBV3-2	NA	TGTGCCAGCAGTAGAGGCTATGGCTACACCTTC	CASSRGYGYTF
TRBJ1-2	NA	TRBV7-9	TRBD1	TGTGCCAGCAGCCCGACAGGGCGGGATGGCTACACCTTC	CASSPTGRDGYTF
TRBJ1-6	NA	TRBV6-1	TRBD1	TGTGCCAGCAGCCCGACAGGGGGTCCTCTCCACTTT	CASSPTGGPLHF
TRBJ1-1	once	TRBV12-3/TRBV12-4	NA	TGTGCCAGCACCCCCAGGAGGACCGAAGCTTTCTTT	CASTPRRTEAFF
TRBJ2-1	NA	TRBV6-5	NA	TGTGCCAGCAGGGTCCCATCGGGGGAGCAGTTCTTC	CASRVPSGEQFF
TRBJ1-6	once	TRBV7-2	NA	TGTGCCAGCAAGCGGGACGGCCATGGGGATTCACCCCTCCACTTT	CASKRDGHGDSPLHF
TRBJ2-1	NA	TRBV4-2	TRBD2	TGTGCCAGCAGCCCGACTAGCGGGGGGATTGAGCAGTTCTTC	CASSPTSGGIEQFF
TRBJ2-3	few	TRBV4-1	NA	TGCGCCAGCATGGAGCGAGGAACAGATACGCAGTATTTT	CASMERGTDTQYF
TRBJ2-5	NA	TRBV18	NA	TGTGCCAGCTCACCACTTGGGGGGAGAAAGGAGACCCAGTACTTC	CASSPLGGRKETQYF
TRBJ2-3	NA	TRBV27	NA	TGTGCCAGCAGTTTACAGGGCCTGGGCACAGATACGCAGTATTTT	CASSLQGLGTDTQYF